This T cell receptor beta chain is drawn from a study of blood T cells in healthy people across ages. General observations from the study: Strong correlation linked observed beta diversity and percent naive T cells.

Alongside a J-beta primer mix, a sample-barcoded 5' primer served in a second PCR lasting about 7 to 12 cycles. Each CDR3 protein is one row after TCRdb ran MiXCR on the 5' RACE reads. This sample has 700,000 to 1,000,000 distinct CDR3 sequences; under 45% occur once, and the top ten carry roughly a fifth. Every sample yielded at least 6.5 million isolated PBMCs. The total RNA that was extracted per sample amounted to at least 5 micrograms. This clonotype was seen only a few times. Its antigen is not known. V dropped 5 bases and J dropped 4; count of bases not matched to a gene: 5. The germline V gene has CDR1 PRHDT and CDR2 FYEKMQ (reference sequence). The CDR3 totals 15 residues.

The receptor's source is a man in his fifties or sixties in good health. The specimen was blood. The chain recombines TRBV13 with TRBJ2-6, with 7 positions matching TRBD1. The CDR3 region has the DNA TGTGCCAGCAGCCCTCAGGGGGACGGGGCCAACGTCCTGACTTTC. Translated: CASSPQGDGANVLTF. Filled out from reference TRBV13 and TRBJ2-6, the complete variable domain reads AAGVIQSPRHLIKEKRETATLKCYPIPRHDTVYWYQQGPGQDPQFLISFYEKMQSDKGSIPDRFSAQQFSDYHSELNMSSLELGDSALYFCASSPQGDGANVLTFGAGSRLTVL.